The 15 T cell receptor beta chains below were found in one sample sequenced in a study of OX40 agonist ivuxolimab in advanced cancers. This table comes from immunoSEQ multiplex PCR, and its TCRdb copy is limited to in-frame clones, with some not included. The sample lists fewer than 110,000 clones, more than 85% seen once, with roughly 1.2% in the top ten. The sample here was CD4+ or CD8+ T cells sorted from blood, taken in a trial of the OX40 agonist ivuxolimab. The receptors were gathered from an adult with an advanced solid tumor such as melanoma, head and neck, liver or kidney cancer.

The chain recombines TRBV6-5 with TRBJ2-1; D gene ambiguous. Germline lookup yields CDR1 MNHEY and CDR2 SVGAGI. The ends were cut back, 8 bases at V and 7 bases at J, with 12 bases in the middle. The CDR3 loop spans 12 amino acids. The CDR3 DNA follows: TGTGCCAGCGAGAACTATAAGAATGAGCAGTTCTTC. It specifies CASENYKNEQFF.

This clone was observed a single time. The chain is built from TRBV27 and TRBJ2-7; D is possibly TRBD2 (6 bases). Trimming stripped 3 bases from V and 2 bases from J, with 14 bases between. The CDR3 length is 15 residues. Germline V lookup: CDR1 MNHEY, CDR2 SMNVEV (reference sequence). CDR3 protein: CASSFKDGSPYEQYF. CDR3 nucleotides: TGTGCCAGCAGTTTTAAGGACGGGAGCCCCTACGAGCAGTACTTC.

Turning to this clone: A read error may produce the germline difference seen at one junction end. The V call is TRBV7-7, the J call TRBJ2-5, with 7 bases aligning to TRBD2. The CDR3 is 17 residues long. CDR1 is SSHAT and CDR2 is FNYEAQ in the germline V gene (reference sequence). CDR3 sequence (DNA): TGTGCTAGCAGCTCATACCCAGAGCGGGATAGAAGAGAGACCCAGTACTTC. Translation gives CASSSYPERDRRETQYF.

This chain links TRBV5-6 with TRBJ2-3; D not resolved. V was clipped by 0 bases and J by 0 bases, with 14 bases between them. The CDR3 sequence is 17 residues long. Germline values: CDR1 SGHDT, CDR2 YYEEEE. CDR3 DNA: TGTGCCAGCAGCTTGGGGACCAAGGGCGGCAGCACAGATACGCAGTATTTT. Amino acid sequence: CASSLGTKGGSTDTQYF.

V is TRBV7-2 and J is TRBJ2-2; 8 bases map to TRBD1. The CDR3 totals 15 residues. Germline lookup yields CDR1 SGHTA and CDR2 FQGNSA. V lost 3 bases and J lost 5; bases outside the gene matches: 5. CDR3 region: CASSLRQGATGELFF. CDR3 sequence (DNA): TGTGCCAGCAGCTTGAGGCAGGGGGCGACCGGGGAGCTGTTTTTT.

The chain carries TRBV7-3 and TRBJ2-1; possibly TRBD1 for D (6 bases). Germline V gene lookup returns CDR1 SGHTA and CDR2 FQGTGA. V shed 6 bases and J shed 3 bases, with 18 bases lying between them. The CDR3 has 16 residues. The chain's CDR3 is CASSRMGAGLYNEQFF. CDR3 in DNA: TGTGCCAGCAGTCGCATGGGGGCAGGCCTCTACAATGAGCAGTTCTTC.

This chain joins TRBV9 and TRBJ2-7; D might be TRBD2 (5 bases). The CDR3 loop spans 15 amino acids. The germline V gene encodes CDR1 SGDLS and CDR2 YYNGEE. V dropped 0 bases and J dropped 3 bases, with 13 bases sitting between them. The CDR3 here is CASSVAGLMGYEQYF. The CDR3 nucleotides read TGTGCCAGCAGCGTAGCCGGACTCATGGGCTACGAGCAGTACTTC.

As concerns this clone: Other DNA sequences in the same sample also yield this CDR3. The V call is TRBV18, the J call TRBJ1-5; 9 bases line up with TRBD1. CDR1 and CDR2 (germline): KGHSH, LQKENI. This CDR3 spans 14 amino acids. Losses at the gene ends were 6 bases for V and 4 bases for J; bases not matched to a gene: 4. For the CDR3, the DNA is TGTGCCAGCTCCCTAGGACAGGGGAATCAGCCCCAGCATTTT. It codes for CASSLGQGNQPQHF.

This chain connects TRBV5-1 to TRBJ1-6; D is ambiguous. The V and J ends lost 4 bases and 1 base respectively, with 9 bases between them. CDR3 length equals 15 residues. Germline CDR1 is SGHRS and CDR2 is YFSETQ. The CDR3 DNA is TGCGCCAGCAGCCCGGACGGATCCTATAATTCACCCCTCCACTTT. It encodes CASSPDGSYNSPLHF.

This clone came up once. This sequence joins TRBV6-1 and TRBJ2-7; D might be TRBD1 or TRBD2, each matching 5 bases. The germline V and J ends were trimmed by 10 bases and 2 bases, with 15 bases remaining between them. Germline V lookup: CDR1 MNHNS, CDR2 SASEGT. CDR3 size: 13 residues. CDR3 sequence reads: CAIFRDGTYEQYF. The CDR3, as DNA: TGTGCCATCTTCCGGGACGGGACCTACGAGCAGTACTTC.

The chain has TRBV21-1 and TRBJ2-5; the table's D call of TRBD1 was not tested on the DNA. Judging by the DNA end, TRBJ2-7 fits better; the J call may be wrong. TRBV21-1 is shown as a pseudogene. This CDR3 spans 12 amino acids. The CDR3 DNA sequence: TGTGCCAATCTGCCGGACAAATACGAGCAGTACTTC. Protein product: CANLPDKYEQYF.

This chain links TRBV18 with TRBJ2-7; no reliable D call. The germline gives CDR1 KGHSH, CDR2 LQKENI. CDR3 length equals 15 residues. V was cut by 1 base and J by 6 bases, with 16 bases left in between. This CDR3 reads CASSPLGPASSEQYF. The DNA for the CDR3 is TGTGCCAGCTCACCACTTGGACCGGCGTCCAGCGAGCAGTACTTC. The whole variable domain, remainder taken from reference TRBV18 and TRBJ2-7, is NAGVMQNPRHLVRRRGQEARLRCSPMKGHSHVYWYRQLPEEGLKFMVYLQKENIIDESGMPKERFSAEFPKEGPSILRIQQVVRGDSAAYFCASSPLGPASSEQYFGPGTRLTVT.

The chain has TRBV7-2 and TRBJ2-7; D ambiguous. V lost 4 bases to trimming and J lost 4 bases, with 5 bases between them. The CDR3 contains 11 residues. The germline V gene has CDR1 SGHTA and CDR2 FQGNSA. The CDR3 region is CASSSAYEQYF. The CDR3 nucleotides read TGTGCCAGCAGCTCGGCGTACGAGCAGTACTTC.

The J gene is TRBJ2-1, the V gene TRBV18; the D gene is possibly TRBD2 (6 bases). Germline assignment: CDR1 KGHSH and CDR2 LQKENI. V shed 3 bases and J shed 4 bases, with 10 bases lying between them. The CDR3 has 14 residues. For the CDR3, the DNA is TGTGCCAGCTCACCCCCTGGGACTTACAATGAGCAGTTCTTC. It specifies CASSPPGTYNEQFF.

This clone was detected only once. J is TRBJ2-7 and V is TRBV10-1, with D perhaps TRBD2 (5 bases). V was trimmed by 10 bases and J by 6 bases, leaving 22 bases between them. Looked up from germline, CDR1 is WNHNN and CDR2 is SYGVQD (reference sequence). The CDR3 is 14 residues long. The DNA of the CDR3 is TGCGCCAACCCCGAGGGCCTCGCCCCTCTCGAGCAGTACTTC. Protein: CANPEGLAPLEQYF.